Shown below are 29 T cell receptor beta chains from a single sample sequenced in a study of siplizumab effects on memory and regulatory T cells. Assay used: immunoSEQ multiplex PCR; TCRdb lists only in-frame clones, some missing. The sample lists fewer than 110,000 clones; around nine tenths were seen once. Sequenced input: non-Treg CD4+ T cells sorted from blood. These receptors were collected from a human donor in good health.

The chain links TRBV6-1 to TRBJ2-7; D uncertain. This CDR3 region has 11 residues. Trimming left V 8 bases short and J 6 bases short, with 11 bases between. Germline V gene lookup returns CDR1 MNHNS and CDR2 SASEGT. The CDR3 sequence is CASRLGIEQYF. CDR3 DNA: TGTGCCAGCCGACTGGGGATCGAGCAGTACTTC.

The CDR3 spells CASSPKGHTNTGELFF. The DNA for the CDR3 is TGTGCCAGCAGCCCTAAGGGTCACACGAACACCGGGGAGCTGTTTTTT. The chain employs TRBV21-1 and TRBJ2-2. TRBV21-1 is marked as a pseudogene. This CDR3 has 16 residues.

The chain joins TRBV19 to TRBJ2-5; 7 bases align to TRBD2. This CDR3 spans 15 amino acids. Trimming cost V 5 bases and J 1 base; bases outside gene matches: 7. CDR1 is LNHDA and CDR2 is SQIVND in the germline V gene (reference sequence). CDR3 in DNA: TGTGCCAGTAGTCGGACTAGTCGGGGCCAAGAGACCCAGTACTTC. This codes for CASSRTSRGQETQYF.

The chain is built from TRBV6-6 and TRBJ2-7; D may correspond to TRBD1 or TRBD2 (5 bases each). The CDR3 has 11 residues. Trimming stripped 8 bases from V and 1 base from J, with 6 bases between. CDR1 and CDR2 from the germline V gene are MNHNY and SVGAGI (reference sequence). The CDR3 region has the DNA TGTGCCAGCGAGGGGTCCTACGAGCAGTACTTC. Protein: CASEGSYEQYF.

This clone was counted once. V usage is TRBV9 and J usage is TRBJ2-5, with 10 positions matching TRBD2. This CDR3 has 17 amino acids. Trimming at V came to 0 bases and at J to 4 bases, leaving 9 bases not matched to a gene. CDR1 and CDR2 (germline): SGDLS, YYNGEE. CDR3 sequence: CASSVVGSGRLGETQYF. DNA for the CDR3: TGTGCCAGCAGCGTAGTGGGTAGCGGGAGGTTGGGAGAGACCCAGTACTTC.

The V and J genes are TRBV27 and TRBJ2-2; D possibly uses TRBD1 or TRBD2 (5 bases each). The germline V and J ends were trimmed by 10 bases and 4 bases, with 22 bases remaining between them. Per the germline V gene, CDR1 is MNHEY and CDR2 is SMNVEV (reference sequence). The length of the CDR3 is 16 residues. For the CDR3, the DNA is TGTGCCACCAGGGAGACCGCGCACCCCTCCACCGGGGAGCTGTTTTTT. This codes for CATRETAHPSTGELFF.

V usage is TRBV30 and J usage is TRBJ2-7, with D maybe TRBD1 (6 bases). The CDR3 is 13 amino acids. Germline assignment: CDR1 GTSNPN and CDR2 SVGIG (reference sequence). The ends were cut back, 1 base at V and 4 bases at J, with 11 bases in the middle. The CDR3 DNA reads TGTGCCTGGAGTGACAGGGCCGAGTACGAGCAGTACTTC. Amino acids: CAWSDRAEYEQYF.

The CDR3 DNA sequence: TGTGCCAGCACCATGAACTCGGGGAACCAAGAGACCCAGTACTTC. Residues: CASTMNSGNQETQYF. The chain links TRBV2 to TRBJ2-5; maybe TRBD2 (5 bases). There are 15 residues in the CDR3. Trimming took off 7 bases at V and 0 bases at J, with 15 bases between the two ends. CDR1 SNHLY and CDR2 FYNNEI come from the germline V gene.

This chain connects TRBV29-1 to TRBJ1-2; D not resolved. V lost 3 bases to trimming and J lost 8 bases, with 7 bases between them. Per the germline V gene, CDR1 is SQVTM and CDR2 is ANQGSEA. This CDR3 has 10 residues. The CDR3 region has the DNA TGCAGCGTTGACGGACGGGGCTACACCTTC. Translated: CSVDGRGYTF.

The chain has TRBV19 and TRBJ1-2; D is possibly TRBD1 (5 bases). From germline, CDR1 is LNHDA and CDR2 SQIVND (reference sequence). CDR3 length equals 13 residues. Deletions cut 3 bases from V and 4 bases from J, with 9 bases between. CDR3 sequence: CASSMGRSYGYTF. The CDR3 coding sequence is TGTGCCAGTAGTATGGGGCGGTCCTATGGCTACACCTTC.

This chain connects TRBV7-9 to TRBJ1-2; D remains unclear. Germline V gene lookup returns CDR1 SEHNR and CDR2 FQNEAQ (reference sequence). The CDR3 sequence is 14 residues long. Trimming shortened V by 1 base and J by 6 bases, and 12 bases separated the two germline ends. CDR3 coding DNA: TGTGCCAGCAGCTTAGATGGTAGGGCTCATGGCTACACCTTC. Its translation is CASSLDGRAHGYTF.

This chain joins TRBV5-6 and TRBJ2-7; 10 bases fit TRBD2. This CDR3 comprises 16 residues. From germline, CDR1 is SGHDT and CDR2 YYEEEE. J was trimmed by 7 bases and V by 0 bases; bases with no gene match: 10. The CDR3 spells CASSLVQGAGGREQYF. Written as DNA, the CDR3 is TGTGCCAGCAGCTTGGTACAAGGAGCGGGAGGGCGTGAGCAGTACTTC.

V usage is TRBV28 and J usage is TRBJ2-6, with D uncertain. V lost 5 bases and J lost 0, with 11 bases in between. The germline V gene has CDR1 MDHEN and CDR2 SYDVKM. This CDR3 spans 16 amino acids. The CDR3 DNA is TGTGCCAGCAGTATCGGACCAAGCTCTGGGGCCAACGTCCTGACTTTC. It yields the protein CASSIGPSSGANVLTF.

The chain employs TRBV29-1 and TRBJ1-5; D is ambiguous. V was clipped by 1 base and J by 0 bases, with 10 bases between them. Germline-derived CDR1 and CDR2 are SQVTM and ANQGSEA. This CDR3 is 15 amino acids long. CDR3 loop: CSVEVVRNSNQPQHF. CDR3 in DNA: TGCAGCGTTGAAGTTGTCCGGAATAGCAATCAGCCCCAGCATTTT.

This clone occurred once. The chain couples TRBV5-1 to TRBJ2-1, with TRBD2 matching 7 bases. Germline CDR1 and CDR2: SGHRS and YFSETQ. The V segment lost 0 bases and the J segment 9 bases; nucleotides outside the gene matches: 12. This CDR3 region has 16 residues. CDR3 DNA: TGCGCCAGCAGCTTGGCCGAGACTAGCATCCTTGGTGAGCAGTTCTTC. Translating gives CASSLAETSILGEQFF.

The chain links TRBV13 to TRBJ2-3, with 7 bases aligning to TRBD1. The ends lost 2 bases at V and 5 bases at J; junction bases unmatched: 7. Germline CDR1 is PRHDT and CDR2 is FYEKMQ (reference sequence). The CDR3 sequence is 15 residues long. The CDR3 protein is CASSLSGGERDTQYF. In DNA form, the CDR3 reads TGTGCCAGCAGCTTATCAGGGGGTGAGAGAGATACGCAGTATTTT.

The chain carries TRBV9 and TRBJ2-1; 11 nucleotides align to TRBD2. The germline V gene encodes CDR1 SGDLS and CDR2 YYNGEE. The CDR3 covers 14 residues. The junction had 2 bases not matched to a gene; V was cut back by 7 bases and J by 2 bases. CDR3 DNA sequence: TGTGCCAGCGGTAGCGGGGGGGCCTACAATGAGCAGTTCTTC. Its translation: CASGSGGAYNEQFF.

CDR3 coding DNA: TGTGCCAGCAGCCCCCCGGGGGAGGAGACCCAGTACTTC. Its translation is CASSPPGEETQYF. The J gene is TRBJ2-5, the V gene TRBV5-6; TRBD2 might be the D (6 bases). Between the trimmed V and J ends, which lost 4 bases and 5 bases, there was a span of 12 bases. CDR1 and CDR2 from the germline V gene are SGHDT and YYEEEE. This CDR3 contains 13 residues.

The chain has TRBV2 and TRBJ2-2; D is unclear. Germline V gene data show CDR1 as SNHLY and CDR2 as FYNNEI. V shed 6 bases and J shed 5 bases, with 4 bases lying between them. The CDR3 covers 11 residues. The CDR3 loop is CASRNTGELFF. The CDR3 nucleotides are TGTGCCAGCAGGAATACCGGGGAGCTGTTTTTT.

This clone has only one observation. The rearrangement uses TRBV18 and TRBJ2-1, with 9 bases that match TRBD2. CDR3 length: 15 residues. Germline CDR1 is KGHSH and CDR2 is LQKENI. V lost 0 bases and J lost 9; bases outside the gene matches: 6. The CDR3 coding sequence is TGTGCCAGCTCACCACCTAGCGGGAGTAGGGCTGAGCAGTTCTTC. Translated, it gives CASSPPSGSRAEQFF.

The rearrangement links TRBV6-6 to TRBJ1-1; D not certain. Trimming cost V 4 bases and J 8 bases, with 5 bases left between them. Germline assignment: CDR1 MNHNY and CDR2 SVGAGI (reference sequence). This CDR3 has 10 amino acids. The CDR3 DNA follows: TGTGCCAGCAGTTCTCTGGAAGCTTTCTTT. As protein: CASSSLEAFF.

Remarks on this clone: Other DNA sequences in the same sample also yield this CDR3. The chain has TRBV6-5 and TRBJ1-1; D not resolved. The CDR3 runs 13 residues. The V gene's germline CDR1 is MNHEY and CDR2 SVGAGI. V lost 5 bases, J lost 1 base, and 8 bases lay in between. CDR3 protein: CASSRTGNTEAFF. CDR3 bases: TGTGCCAGCAGTCGGACGGGGAACACTGAAGCTTTCTTT.

V gene TRBV29-1 combines with J gene TRBJ2-3; TRBD2 matches at 12 bases. Germline V gene sequence: CDR1 SQVTM, CDR2 ANQGSEA. V lost 7 bases to trimming and J lost 2 bases; unmatched junction nucleotides: 10. The CDR3 runs to 16 residues. DNA for the CDR3: TGCAGCGGAGAGCCGGGACTAGCGGGCTTCACAGATACGCAGTATTTT. This translates into CSGEPGLAGFTDTQYF.

CDR3 DNA sequence: TGTGCCAGCAGTGGAATCCCGGGACAGGGGAACACCGGGGAGCTGTTTTTT. Its protein product is CASSGIPGQGNTGELFF. The chain has TRBV9 and TRBJ2-2, with 9 positions matching TRBD1. The length of the CDR3 is 17 residues. Germline-derived CDR1 and CDR2 are SGDLS and YYNGEE. V was clipped by 5 bases and J by 1 base; unmatched bases: 9.

The chain recombines TRBV6-1 with TRBJ2-7; D is undetermined. The germline V gene encodes CDR1 MNHNS and CDR2 SASEGT. With 4 bases removed from V and 3 bases from J, the gap between germline ends came to 7 bases. This CDR3 region has 12 residues. Written as DNA, the CDR3 is TGTGCCAGCAGTGTTTCGAACTACGAGCAGTACTTC. It specifies CASSVSNYEQYF.

This chain connects TRBV30 to TRBJ1-6, with a tentative D call TRBD1 (5 bases). Germline-derived CDR1 and CDR2 are GTSNPN and SVGIG (reference sequence). V gave up 3 bases and J gave up 6 bases, with 6 bases separating them. The length of the CDR3 is 12 residues. The CDR3 DNA is TGTGCCTGGAGCGGGACTAATTCACCCCTCCACTTT. This codes for CAWSGTNSPLHF.

This clone occurred a few times. The chain uses TRBV27 and TRBJ1-2, with D tentatively TRBD1 (6 bases). Trimming took off 3 bases at V and 7 bases at J, with 12 bases between the two ends. CDR1 MNHEY and CDR2 SMNVEV come from the germline V gene (reference sequence). The CDR3 is 13 amino acids. The CDR3 region has the DNA TGTGCCAGCAGTTTGAAAGGGGGAGTTGGCTACACCTTC. This encodes CASSLKGGVGYTF.

This clone has more than one count but fewer than ten. The chain employs TRBV30 and TRBJ1-1; D is uncertain. This CDR3 is built from 12 residues. Germline V lookup: CDR1 GTSNPN, CDR2 SVGIG (reference sequence). The V end was cut by 1 base, the J end by 5 bases, with 8 bases between. This CDR3 reads CAWSETGTEAFF. CDR3 nucleotides: TGTGCCTGGAGTGAAACCGGGACTGAAGCTTTCTTT.

This clone was observed once. V is TRBV5-4 and J is TRBJ2-5; 8 bases map to TRBD2. Germline V gives CDR1 SGHNT, CDR2 YYREEE (reference sequence). The V segment lost 5 bases and the J segment 2 bases; nucleotides outside the gene matches: 14. The CDR3 contains 17 residues. For the CDR3, the DNA is TGTGCCAGCAGTCGCGACCGCAGACTAGCGCTTCAAGAGACCCAGTACTTC. This translates into CASSRDRRLALQETQYF.